The 3 T cell receptor beta chains in this list originate from one sample, sequenced in a study of blood T cell repertoires in COVID-19. Some clones are missing from TCRdb's copy, which holds only in-frame ones; the method was immunoSEQ multiplex PCR. The table has 45,000 to 65,000 clones, 75% to 90% seen once. Source material: peripheral blood. The receptor set was obtained from a human donor with acute or convalescent COVID-19. The donor label of this sample is uncertain.

In this sample, this clone turned up once. The chain employs TRBV7-3 and TRBJ2-1; the D gene is possibly TRBD1 (5 bases). CDR1 SGHTA and CDR2 FQGTGA come from the germline V gene. V was clipped by 5 bases and J by 4 bases, with 12 bases between them. The CDR3 runs to 14 residues. In DNA form, the CDR3 reads TGTGCCAGCAGCACAGGACACGGATACAATGAGCAGTTCTTC. It encodes CASSTGHGYNEQFF.

The V and J genes are TRBV25-1 and TRBJ1-6; 7 positions agree with TRBD1. The ends lost 1 base at V and 8 bases at J; junction bases unmatched: 14. The CDR3 sequence is 18 residues long. CDR1 and CDR2 (germline): MGHDK, SYGVNS. DNA for the CDR3: TGTGCCAGCAGTGAATGGACGGGGACAGCCTACGAGGATTCACCCCTCCACTTT. It codes for CASSEWTGTAYEDSPLHF.

J is TRBJ2-7 and V is TRBV5-1; a weak D match, TRBD1 (6 bases). Germline values: CDR1 SGHRS, CDR2 YFSETQ. V was shortened by 4 bases and J by 2 bases, with 22 bases between the two germline ends. The CDR3 is made up of 17 amino acids. The CDR3 loop is CASSPTGNRLGPYEQYF. The CDR3 bases are TGCGCCAGCAGCCCTACAGGGAACCGCCTAGGTCCCTACGAGCAGTACTTC. The whole variable domain, filled in from reference TRBV5-1 and TRBJ2-7, reads KAGVTQTPRYLIKTRGQQVTLSCSPISGHRSVSWYQQTPGQGLQFLFEYFSETQRNKGNFPGRFSGRQFSNSRSEMNVSTLELGDSALYLCASSPTGNRLGPYEQYFGPGTRLTVT.